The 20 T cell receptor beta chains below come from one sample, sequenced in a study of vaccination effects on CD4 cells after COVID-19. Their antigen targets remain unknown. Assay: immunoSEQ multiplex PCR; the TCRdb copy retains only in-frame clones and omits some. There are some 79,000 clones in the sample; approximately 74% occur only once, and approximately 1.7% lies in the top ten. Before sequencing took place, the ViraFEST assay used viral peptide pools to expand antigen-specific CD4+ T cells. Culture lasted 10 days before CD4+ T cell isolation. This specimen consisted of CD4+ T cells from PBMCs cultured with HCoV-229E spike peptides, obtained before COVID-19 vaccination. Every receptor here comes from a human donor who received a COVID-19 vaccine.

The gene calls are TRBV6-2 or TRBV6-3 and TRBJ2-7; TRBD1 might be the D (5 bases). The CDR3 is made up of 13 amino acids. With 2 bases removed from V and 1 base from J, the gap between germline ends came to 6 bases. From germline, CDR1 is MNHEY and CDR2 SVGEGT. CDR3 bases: TGTGCCAGCAGTTACCAGGGATCCTACGAGCAGTACGTC. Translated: CASSYQGSYEQYV.

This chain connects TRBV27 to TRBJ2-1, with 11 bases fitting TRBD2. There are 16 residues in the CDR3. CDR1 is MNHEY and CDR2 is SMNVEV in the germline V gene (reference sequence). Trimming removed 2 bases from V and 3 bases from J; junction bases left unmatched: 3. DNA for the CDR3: TGTGCCAGCAGTTTACATGGGACTAGCGGCTACAATGAGCAGTTCTTC. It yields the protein CASSLHGTSGYNEQFF.

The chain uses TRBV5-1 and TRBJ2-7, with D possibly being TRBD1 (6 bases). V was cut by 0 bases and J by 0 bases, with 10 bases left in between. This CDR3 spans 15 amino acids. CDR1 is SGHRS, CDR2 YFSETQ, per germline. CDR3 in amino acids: CASSLGGGSSYEQYV. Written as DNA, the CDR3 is TGCGCCAGCAGCTTGGGTGGGGGCAGCTCCTACGAGCAGTACGTC.

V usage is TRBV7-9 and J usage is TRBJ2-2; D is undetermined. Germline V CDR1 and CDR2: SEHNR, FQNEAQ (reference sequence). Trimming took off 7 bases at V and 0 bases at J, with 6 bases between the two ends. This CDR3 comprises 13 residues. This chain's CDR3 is CASNIPNTGELFF. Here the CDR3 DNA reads TGTGCCAGCAACATCCCGAACACCGGGGAGCTGTTTTTT.

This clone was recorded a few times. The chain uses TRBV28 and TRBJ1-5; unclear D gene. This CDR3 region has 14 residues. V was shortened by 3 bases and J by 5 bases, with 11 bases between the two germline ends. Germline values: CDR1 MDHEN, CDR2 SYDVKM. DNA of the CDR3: TGTGCCAGCAGTTTCGGACGTCTTGATCAGCCCCAGCATTTT. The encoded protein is CASSFGRLDQPQHF.

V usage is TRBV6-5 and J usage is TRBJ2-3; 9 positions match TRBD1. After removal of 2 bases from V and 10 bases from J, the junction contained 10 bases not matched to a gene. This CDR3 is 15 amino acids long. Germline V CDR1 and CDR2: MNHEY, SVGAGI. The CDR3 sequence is CASSYGDRARSSQYF. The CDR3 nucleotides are TGTGCCAGCAGTTACGGGGACAGGGCGCGGTCGTCGCAGTATTTT.

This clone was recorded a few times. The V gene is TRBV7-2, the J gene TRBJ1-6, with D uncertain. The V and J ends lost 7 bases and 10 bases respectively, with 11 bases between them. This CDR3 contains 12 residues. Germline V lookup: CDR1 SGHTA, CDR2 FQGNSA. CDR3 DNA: TGTGCCAGCACCAGCGGGAGGTCACCCCTCCACTTT. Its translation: CASTSGRSPLHF.

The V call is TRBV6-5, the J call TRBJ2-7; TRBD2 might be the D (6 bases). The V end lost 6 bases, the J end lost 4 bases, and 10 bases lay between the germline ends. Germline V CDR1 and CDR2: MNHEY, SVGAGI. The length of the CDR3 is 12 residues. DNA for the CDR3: TGTGCCAGCAGGCCCGCGGGGTACGAGCAGTACGTC. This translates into CASRPAGYEQYV.

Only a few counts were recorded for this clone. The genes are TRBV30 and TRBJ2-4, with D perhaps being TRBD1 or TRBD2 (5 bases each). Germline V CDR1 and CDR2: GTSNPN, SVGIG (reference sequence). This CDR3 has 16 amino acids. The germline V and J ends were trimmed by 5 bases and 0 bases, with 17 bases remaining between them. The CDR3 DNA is TGTGCCTGGTCCCAGGGTGGGACCCTAGCCAAAAACATTCAGTACTTC. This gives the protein CAWSQGGTLAKNIQYF.

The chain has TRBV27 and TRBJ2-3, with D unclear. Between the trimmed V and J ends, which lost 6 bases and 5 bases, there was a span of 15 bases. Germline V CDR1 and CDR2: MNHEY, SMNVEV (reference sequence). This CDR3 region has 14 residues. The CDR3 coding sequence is TGTGCCAGCAGGAGTGGGCTTTTAAGAGATACGCAGTATTTT. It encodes CASRSGLLRDTQYF.

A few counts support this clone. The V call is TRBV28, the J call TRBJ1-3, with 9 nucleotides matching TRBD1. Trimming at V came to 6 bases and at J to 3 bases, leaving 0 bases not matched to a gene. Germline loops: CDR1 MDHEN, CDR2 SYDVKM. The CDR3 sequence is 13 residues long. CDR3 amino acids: CASRDRGGNTIYF. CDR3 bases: TGTGCCAGCAGGGACAGGGGTGGAAACACCATATATTTT.

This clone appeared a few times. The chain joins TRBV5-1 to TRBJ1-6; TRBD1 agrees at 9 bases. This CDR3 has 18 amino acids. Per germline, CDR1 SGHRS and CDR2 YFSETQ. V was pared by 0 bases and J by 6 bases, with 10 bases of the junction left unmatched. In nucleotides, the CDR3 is TGCGCCAGCAGCTTGGGGAGACAGGGGGAATGGAGTAATTCACCCCTCCACTTT. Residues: CASSLGRQGEWSNSPLHF.

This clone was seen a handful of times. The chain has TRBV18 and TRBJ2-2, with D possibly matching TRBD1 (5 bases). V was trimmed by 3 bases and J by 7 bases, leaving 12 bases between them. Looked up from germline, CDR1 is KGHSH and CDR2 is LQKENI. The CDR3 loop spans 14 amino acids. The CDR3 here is CASSPRKGLGELFF. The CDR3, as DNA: TGTGCCAGCTCACCTCGCAAGGGGCTCGGGGAGCTGTTTTTT.

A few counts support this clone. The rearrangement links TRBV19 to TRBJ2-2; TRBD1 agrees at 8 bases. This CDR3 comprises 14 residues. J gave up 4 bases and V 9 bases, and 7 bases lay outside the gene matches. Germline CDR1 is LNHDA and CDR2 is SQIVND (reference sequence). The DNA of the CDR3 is TGTGCCAGCTCCAGGGGGCGGGGCACCGGGGAGCTGTTTTTT. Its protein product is CASSRGRGTGELFF.

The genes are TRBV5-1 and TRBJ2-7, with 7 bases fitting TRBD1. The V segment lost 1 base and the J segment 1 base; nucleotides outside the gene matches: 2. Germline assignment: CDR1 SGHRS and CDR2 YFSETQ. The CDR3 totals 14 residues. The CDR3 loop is CASSLQGESYEQYV. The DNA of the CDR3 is TGCGCCAGCAGCTTGCAGGGGGAGTCCTACGAGCAGTACGTC.

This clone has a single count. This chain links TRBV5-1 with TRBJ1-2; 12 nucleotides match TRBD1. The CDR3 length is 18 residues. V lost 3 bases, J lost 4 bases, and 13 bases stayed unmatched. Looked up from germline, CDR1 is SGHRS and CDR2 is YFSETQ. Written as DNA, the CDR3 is TGCGCCAGCAGCTCGCCTACCCGGGACAGGGGGCAGGGCTATGGCTACACCTTC. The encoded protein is CASSSPTRDRGQGYGYTF.

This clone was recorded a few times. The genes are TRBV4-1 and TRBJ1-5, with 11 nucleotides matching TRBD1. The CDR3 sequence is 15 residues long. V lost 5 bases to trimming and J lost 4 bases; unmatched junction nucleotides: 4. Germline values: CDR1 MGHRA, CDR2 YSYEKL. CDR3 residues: CASSSGTGGNQPQHF. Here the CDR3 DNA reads TGCGCCAGCAGCTCCGGGACAGGGGGAAATCAGCCCCAGCATTTT.

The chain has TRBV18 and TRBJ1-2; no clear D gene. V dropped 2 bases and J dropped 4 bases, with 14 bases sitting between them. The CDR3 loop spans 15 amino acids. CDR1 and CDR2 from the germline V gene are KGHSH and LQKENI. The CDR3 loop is CASSPGSGVGYGYTF. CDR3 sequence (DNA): TGTGCCAGCTCACCAGGTTCCGGGGTGGGCTATGGCTACACCTTC.

The CDR3 DNA is TGTGCCAGCAGCGTTACCGGGACAGGGAGTGAAAAACTGTTTTTT. Translated, it gives CASSVTGTGSEKLFF. The chain carries TRBV28 and TRBJ1-4, with 9 bases identical to TRBD1. This CDR3 has 15 residues. CDR1 and CDR2 (germline): MDHEN, SYDVKM. Trimming at V came to 6 bases and at J to 7 bases, leaving 9 bases not matched to a gene. Filled out from reference TRBV28 and TRBJ1-4, the complete variable domain reads DVKVTQSSRYLVKRTGEKVFLECVQDMDHENMFWYRQDPGLGLRLIYFSYDVKMKEKGDIPEGYSVSREKKERFSLILESASTNQTSMYLCASSVTGTGSEKLFFGSGTQLSVL.

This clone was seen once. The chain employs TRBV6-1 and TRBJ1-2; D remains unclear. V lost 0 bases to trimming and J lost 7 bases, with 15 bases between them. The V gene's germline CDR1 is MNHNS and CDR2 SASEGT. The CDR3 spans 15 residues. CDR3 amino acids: CASSEAHKGRSGYTF. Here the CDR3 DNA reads TGTGCCAGCAGTGAAGCGCATAAGGGTCGGAGTGGCTACACCTTC.